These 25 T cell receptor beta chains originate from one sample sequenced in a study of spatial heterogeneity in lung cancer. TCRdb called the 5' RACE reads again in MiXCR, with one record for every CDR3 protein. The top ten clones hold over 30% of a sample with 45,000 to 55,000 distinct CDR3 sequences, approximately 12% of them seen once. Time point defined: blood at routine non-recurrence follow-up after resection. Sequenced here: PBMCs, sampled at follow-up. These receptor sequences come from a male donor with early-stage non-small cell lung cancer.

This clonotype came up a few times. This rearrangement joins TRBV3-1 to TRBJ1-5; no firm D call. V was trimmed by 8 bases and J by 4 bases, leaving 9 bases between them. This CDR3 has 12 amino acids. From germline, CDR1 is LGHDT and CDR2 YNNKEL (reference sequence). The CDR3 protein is CASGSLNQPQHF. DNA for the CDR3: TGTGCCAGCGGCAGCTTGAATCAGCCCCAGCATTTT.

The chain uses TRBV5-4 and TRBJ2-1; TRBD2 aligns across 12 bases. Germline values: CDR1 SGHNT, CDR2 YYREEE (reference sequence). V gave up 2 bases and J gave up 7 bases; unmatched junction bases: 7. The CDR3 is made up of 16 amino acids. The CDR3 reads CASSFSSGRAGNEQFF. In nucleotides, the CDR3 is TGTGCCAGCAGCTTTTCTAGCGGGAGGGCCGGTAATGAGCAGTTCTTC.

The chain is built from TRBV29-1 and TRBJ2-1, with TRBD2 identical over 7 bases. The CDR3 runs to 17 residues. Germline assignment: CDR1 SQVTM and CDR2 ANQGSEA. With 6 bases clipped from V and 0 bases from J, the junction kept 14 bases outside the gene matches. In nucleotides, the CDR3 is TGCAGCGTGCCCCGGGGCAGCGGGACCAGCTCCTACAATGAGCAGTTCTTC. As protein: CSVPRGSGTSSYNEQFF.

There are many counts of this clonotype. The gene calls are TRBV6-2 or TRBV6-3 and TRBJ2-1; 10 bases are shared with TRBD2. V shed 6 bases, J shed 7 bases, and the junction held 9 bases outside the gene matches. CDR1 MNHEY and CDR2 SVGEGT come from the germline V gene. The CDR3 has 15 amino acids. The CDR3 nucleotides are TGTGCCAGCAGCGCTAGCGGGAGCCTTCGGAATGAGCAGTTCTTC. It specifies CASSASGSLRNEQFF.

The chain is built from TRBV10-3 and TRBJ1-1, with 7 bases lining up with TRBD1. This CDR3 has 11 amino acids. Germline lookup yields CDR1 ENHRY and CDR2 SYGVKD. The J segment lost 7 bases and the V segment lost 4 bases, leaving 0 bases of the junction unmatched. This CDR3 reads CAISGDSEAFF. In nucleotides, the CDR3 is TGTGCCATCAGTGGGGACAGTGAAGCTTTCTTT.

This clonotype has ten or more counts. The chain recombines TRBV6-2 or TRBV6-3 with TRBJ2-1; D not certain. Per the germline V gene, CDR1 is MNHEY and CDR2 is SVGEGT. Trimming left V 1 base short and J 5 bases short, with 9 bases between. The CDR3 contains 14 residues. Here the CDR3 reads CASSYYGYNNEQFF. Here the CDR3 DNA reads TGTGCCAGCAGTTACTATGGCTATAACAATGAGCAGTTCTTC.

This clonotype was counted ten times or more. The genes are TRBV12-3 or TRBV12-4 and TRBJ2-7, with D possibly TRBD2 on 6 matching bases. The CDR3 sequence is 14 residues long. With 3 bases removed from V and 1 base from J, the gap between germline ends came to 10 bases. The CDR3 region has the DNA TGTGCCAGCAGTTTGGCTCTAGCGTCCTACGAGCAGTACTTC. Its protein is CASSLALASYEQYF.

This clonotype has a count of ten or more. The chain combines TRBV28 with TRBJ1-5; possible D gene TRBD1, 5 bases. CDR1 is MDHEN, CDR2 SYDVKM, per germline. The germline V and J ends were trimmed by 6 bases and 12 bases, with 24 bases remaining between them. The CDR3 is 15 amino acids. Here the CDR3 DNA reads TGTGCCAGCAGCTGGGACGGAGAATACAATCAGGGCCAGCATTTT. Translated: CASSWDGEYNQGQHF.

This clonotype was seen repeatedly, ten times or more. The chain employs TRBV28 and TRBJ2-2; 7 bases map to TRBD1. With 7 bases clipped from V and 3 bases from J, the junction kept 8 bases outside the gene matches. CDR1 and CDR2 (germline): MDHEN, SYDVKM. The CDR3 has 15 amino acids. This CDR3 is CASNPGQRYTGELFF. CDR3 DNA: TGTGCCAGCAATCCGGGACAGCGGTACACCGGGGAGCTGTTTTTT.

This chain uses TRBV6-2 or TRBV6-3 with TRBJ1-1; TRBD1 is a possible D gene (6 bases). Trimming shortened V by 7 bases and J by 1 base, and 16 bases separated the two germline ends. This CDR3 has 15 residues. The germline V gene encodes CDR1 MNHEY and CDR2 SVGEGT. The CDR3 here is CASTPARGRNTEAFF. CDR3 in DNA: TGTGCCAGCACCCCTGCGAGGGGGAGGAACACTGAAGCTTTCTTT.

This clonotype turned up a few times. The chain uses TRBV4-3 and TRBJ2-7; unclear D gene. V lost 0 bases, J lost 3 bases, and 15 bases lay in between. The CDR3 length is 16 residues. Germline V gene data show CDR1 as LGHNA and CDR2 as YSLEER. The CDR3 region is CASSQDYQIEVYEQYF. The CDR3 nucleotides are TGCGCCAGCAGCCAAGATTATCAGATAGAGGTCTACGAGCAGTACTTC.

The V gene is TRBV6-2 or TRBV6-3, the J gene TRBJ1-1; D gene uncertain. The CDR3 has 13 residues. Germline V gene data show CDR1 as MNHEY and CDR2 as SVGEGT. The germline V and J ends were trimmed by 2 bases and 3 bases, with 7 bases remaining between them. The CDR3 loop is CASSYGGHTEAFF. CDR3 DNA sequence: TGTGCCAGCAGTTACGGTGGACACACTGAAGCTTTCTTT.

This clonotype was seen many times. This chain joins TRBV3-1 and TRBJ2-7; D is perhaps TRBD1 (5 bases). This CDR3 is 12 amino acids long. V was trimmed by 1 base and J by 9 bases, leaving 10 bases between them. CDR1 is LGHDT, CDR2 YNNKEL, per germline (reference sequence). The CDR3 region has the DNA TGTGCCAGCAGCCAAGGGAGAACAGGGCAGTACTTC. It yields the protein CASSQGRTGQYF.

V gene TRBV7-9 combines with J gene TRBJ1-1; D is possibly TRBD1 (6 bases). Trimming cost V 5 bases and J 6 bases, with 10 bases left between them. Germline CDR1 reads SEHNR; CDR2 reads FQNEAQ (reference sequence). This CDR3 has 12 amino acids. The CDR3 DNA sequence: TGTGCCAGCAGCACCGGGACATCTGAAGCTTTCTTT. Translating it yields CASSTGTSEAFF.

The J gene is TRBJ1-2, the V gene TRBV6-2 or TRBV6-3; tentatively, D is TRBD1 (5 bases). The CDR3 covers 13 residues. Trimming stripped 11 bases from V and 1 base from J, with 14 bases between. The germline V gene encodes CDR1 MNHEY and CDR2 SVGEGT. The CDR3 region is CAAGGAINYGYTF. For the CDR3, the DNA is TGTGCCGCGGGGGGAGCAATTAACTATGGCTACACCTTC.

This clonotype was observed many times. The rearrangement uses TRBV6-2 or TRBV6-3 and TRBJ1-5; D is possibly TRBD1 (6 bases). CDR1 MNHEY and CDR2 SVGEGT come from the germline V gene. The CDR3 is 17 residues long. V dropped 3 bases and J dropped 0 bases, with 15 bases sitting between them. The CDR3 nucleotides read TGTGCCAGCAGTTATAGGGGACAACCTTATAGCAATCAGCCCCAGCATTTT. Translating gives CASSYRGQPYSNQPQHF.

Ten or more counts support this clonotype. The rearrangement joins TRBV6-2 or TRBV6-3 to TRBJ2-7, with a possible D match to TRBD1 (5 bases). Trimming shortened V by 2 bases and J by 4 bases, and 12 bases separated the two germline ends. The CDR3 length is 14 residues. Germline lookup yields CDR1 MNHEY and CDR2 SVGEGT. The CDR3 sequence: CASSYQGRVYEQYF. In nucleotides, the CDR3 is TGTGCCAGCAGTTACCAGGGCAGGGTATACGAGCAGTACTTC.

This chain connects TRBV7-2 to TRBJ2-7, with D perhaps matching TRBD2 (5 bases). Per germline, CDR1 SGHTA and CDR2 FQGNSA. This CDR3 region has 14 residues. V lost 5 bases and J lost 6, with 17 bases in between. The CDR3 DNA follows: TGTGCCAGCAGCAACGGACTTCCCCCCCTCGAGCAGTACTTC. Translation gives CASSNGLPPLEQYF.

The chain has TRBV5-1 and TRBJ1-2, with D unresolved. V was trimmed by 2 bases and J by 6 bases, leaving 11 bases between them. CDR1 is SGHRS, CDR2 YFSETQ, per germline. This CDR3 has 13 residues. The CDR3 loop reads CASSLRGRDGYTF. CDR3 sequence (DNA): TGCGCCAGCAGCTTAAGAGGCCGCGATGGCTACACCTTC.

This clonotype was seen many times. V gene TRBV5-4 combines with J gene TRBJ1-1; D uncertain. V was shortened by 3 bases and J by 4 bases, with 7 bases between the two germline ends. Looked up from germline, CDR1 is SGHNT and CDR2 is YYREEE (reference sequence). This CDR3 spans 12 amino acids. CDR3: CASSWQGTEAFF. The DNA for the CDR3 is TGTGCCAGCAGCTGGCAAGGCACTGAAGCTTTCTTT.

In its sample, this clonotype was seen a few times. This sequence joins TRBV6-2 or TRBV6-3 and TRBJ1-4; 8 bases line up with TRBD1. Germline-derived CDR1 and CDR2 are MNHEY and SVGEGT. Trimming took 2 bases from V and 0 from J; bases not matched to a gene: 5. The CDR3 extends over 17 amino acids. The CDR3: CASSYETGAPTNEKLFF. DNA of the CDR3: TGTGCCAGCAGTTACGAGACAGGGGCGCCAACTAATGAAAAACTGTTTTTT.

For the CDR3, the DNA is TGTGCCAGCAGTCTTGGTGGACACTTGAACACTGAAGCTTTCTTT. It codes for CASSLGGHLNTEAFF. The V call is TRBV7-2, the J call TRBJ1-1, with D possibly being TRBD1 (5 bases). The germline V and J ends were trimmed by 6 bases and 0 bases, with 14 bases remaining between them. CDR1 and CDR2 (germline): SGHTA, FQGNSA. The CDR3 extends over 15 amino acids.

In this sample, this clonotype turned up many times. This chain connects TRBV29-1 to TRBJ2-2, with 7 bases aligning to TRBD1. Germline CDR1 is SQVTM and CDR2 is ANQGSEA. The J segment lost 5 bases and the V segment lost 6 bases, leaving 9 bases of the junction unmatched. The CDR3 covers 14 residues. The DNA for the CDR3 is TGCAGCGTCACCGGACAGGTTGGAACCGGGGAGCTGTTTTTT. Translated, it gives CSVTGQVGTGELFF.

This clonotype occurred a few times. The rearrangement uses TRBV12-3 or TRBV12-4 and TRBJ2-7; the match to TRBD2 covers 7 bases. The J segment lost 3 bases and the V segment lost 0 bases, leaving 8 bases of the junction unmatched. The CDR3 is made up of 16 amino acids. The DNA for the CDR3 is TGTGCCAGCAGTTTAGCCCCGCGGGGGTGGAACTACGAGCAGTACTTC. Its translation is CASSLAPRGWNYEQYF.

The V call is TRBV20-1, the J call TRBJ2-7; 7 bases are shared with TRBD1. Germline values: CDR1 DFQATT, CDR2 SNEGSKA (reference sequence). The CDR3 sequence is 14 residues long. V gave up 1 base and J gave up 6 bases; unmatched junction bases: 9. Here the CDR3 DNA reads TGCAGTGCTAGAGTTAGGACAGGAGTTTTCGAGCAGTACTTC. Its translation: CSARVRTGVFEQYF.